This T cell receptor (beta chain) is from a study of blood T cell repertoires in COVID-19 (dated by TCRdb to 2019 to 2021). Describing the broader study: Collaborator samples came from the United States, Italy and Spain and covered acute and convalescent phases of COVID-19. The material from the prospective study consisted of cDNA or gDNA derived from T cells, B-cell-depleted T cells, or PBMCs. The dataset comprised deeply sampled blood TCRbeta repertoires from subjects exposed to, actively infected with, or recovered from COVID-19. The repertoires were released in a freely available public database meant as a resource for research on the immune response to SARS-CoV-2. Samples were obtained from the ongoing ImmuneRACE study (first 160 participants) and from 1,254 subjects provided by 6 global collaborators. The sample metadata nearly always contained a de-identified subject ID, COVID-19 status, age in years and sex. Where HLA class I and class II types were available, the types were taken from metadata supplied by the sample provider, not from assay-based typing.

Participants in the prospective study were enrolled through a virtual design, were aged about 18 to 90 years, and lived in fewer than 30 United States geographic areas. In the prospective study, cohorts were assigned on the basis of participant-reported clinical history obtained from a screening survey and a study questionnaire. For ImmuneRACE Cohort 3, a participant was defined as recovered based on two consecutive negative NP/OP PCR tests, clearance by a healthcare professional, or resolution of symptoms. Mobile phlebotomists in the prospective study collected whole blood, serum and a nasopharyngeal or oropharyngeal swab from every participant. Over a roughly 2-month period, participants in the prospective study had the option of providing additional blood draws and questionnaires. Before DNA extraction, prospective study blood samples were shipped either frozen or at room temperature. As concerns this clone: Its antigen target is currently unknown. No much larger clone is present one base from it, and per-base qualities are unavailable.

The immunoSEQ Assay, a bias-controlled multiplex PCR, was used to amplify TCRbeta CDR3 regions from genomic DNA. As for the original processing: Within the assay, amplification of reference gene primers was used to estimate how many nucleated cells each sample contained. Sequence reads were collapsed and filtered to measure the absolute abundance of every unique TCRbeta CDR3 rearrangement. For each sample, productive Simpson clonality was calculated as the square root of Simpson's diversity index over productive rearrangements. TCRdb mirrors the immuneACCESS table, restricted to in-frame sequences. Some clones are absent from its copies; in checked studies, under half trace to an unresolved V gene, and the reason for the others is unknown. V and J calls and clone size are as listed in that table; D and trimming were resolved from the DNA. Here the sample has 140,000 or so clones; 75% to 90% occur a single time. 11% of the sample is in the top ten clones.

Summary of the overall study and its limitations: Clinical and demographic metadata were provided uncurated, with the amount varying by source and participant.

The sequencing sample was made of PBMCs or T cells enriched from blood (not recorded which). The clonotype originates from a man in his 60s who had recovered from COVID-19.

The DNA reads as follows: TGTGCCAGCAGCTTAGACCGGGACAGGGGGTTACAGACCCAGTACTTC. Translated, it gives CASSLDRDRGLQTQYF. This sequence uses TRBV11-3 and TRBJ2-5, with 11 bases matching TRBD1. The germline V gene sets CDR1 to SGHNT and CDR2 to YENEEA. Compared with germline, V lacks 0 bases and J lacks 6 bases; bases without a gene match: 6. The CDR3 holds 16 amino acids from the cysteine to the phenylalanine. Only the CDR3 part of the read is kept: 48 bases, read in frame from the first base.